This entry describes one T cell receptor beta chain. The target antigen is unknown. TCRdb's copy holds only in-frame clones and misses some; the assay was immunoSEQ multiplex PCR. The table includes about 180,000 clones, approximately 88% detected once. Per germline, CDR1 LNHDA and CDR2 SQIVND (reference sequence). Trimming took 3 bases from V and 1 from J, leaving 7 bases between them. The CDR3 sequence is 13 residues long. This sample is drawn from a study of T cell responses to AZD1222 COVID-19 vaccine. Study-level points and caveats: Donors were mostly white British, more females; clonal diversity possibly underestimated.

The gene calls are TRBV19 and TRBJ2-7, with D possibly TRBD1 on 6 matching bases. Here the sequenced sample was peripheral blood, taken on day 0 of AZD1222 vaccination. The clonotype originates from an adult in good health. CDR3 bases: TGTGCCAGTAGTATGACAGGTTCCTACGAGCAGTACTTC. It specifies CASSMTGSYEQYF.